These T cell receptor beta chains were read from a single sample in a study of cytomegalovirus exposure and HLA in healthy donors. Repertoires were generated with immunoSEQ multiplex PCR, while TCRdb's copy carries only in-frame clones and drops some. The repertoire holds around 120,000 clones, 60% to 85% seen once, with 2.7% in the top ten. Sequencing used PBMCs. The source of these receptors is a woman aged 40 to 50 in good health and CMV-seropositive. The CDR3 runs from the conserved cysteine through the conserved F or W. Fields, in order: clone size, J gene, D gene, V gene, CDR3 DNA, CDR3 protein. A D gene is named only where the DNA matches it firmly. A row's size may be missing; if present it is once, few, many or a size class.

>-|TRBJ2-5|TRBD2|TRBV10-1
TGCGCCAGCAGTGAGTCAGGGAGCGGGGGACTCGAGACCCAGTACTTC
CASSESGSGGLETQYF
>-|TRBJ1-3|-|TRBV7-9
TGTGCCAGCAGCGGGAGGCTCGGAAACACCATATATTTT
CASSGRLGNTIYF
>-|TRBJ2-3|TRBD1|TRBV18
TGTGCCAGCTCATCGGACAGGGCTGACGATACGCAGTATTTT
CASSSDRADDTQYF
>-|TRBJ2-4|-|TRBV9
TGTGCCAGCACCTCCGGTGGGGGGAATAACATTCAGTACTTC
CASTSGGGNNIQYF
>-|TRBJ2-3|-|TRBV4-1
TGCGCCAGCAGCCCAAACAAAAACACAGATACGCAGTATTTT
CASSPNKNTDTQYF
>-|TRBJ2-7|TRBD1|TRBV2
TGTGCCAGCAGTGAAAGGGGACAGGGGTCCTACGAGCAGTACTTC
CASSERGQGSYEQYF
>once|TRBJ1-1|-|TRBV30
TGTGCCTGGAGTGTTGAGGTGAACACTGAAGCTTTCTTT
CAWSVEVNTEAFF
>-|TRBJ1-6|TRBD1|TRBV7-8
TGTGCCAGCAGCCAGGGACAGAGCTCCTATAATTCACCCCTCCACTTT
CASSQGQSSYNSPLHF
>-|TRBJ2-1|-|TRBV5-6
TGTGCCAGCAGCCAGGACAATGAGCAGTTCTTC
CASSQDNEQFF
>-|TRBJ1-1|TRBD1|TRBV2
TGTGCCAGCACAGACAGGGCTCGCACTGAAGCTTTCTTT
CASTDRARTEAFF
>once|TRBJ2-1|TRBD2|TRBV30
TGTGCCTGGAGGGCGGGACTAGCGGGAGGCTCAGCGTTCTTC
CAWRAGLAGGSAFF
>few|TRBJ1-4|TRBD1|TRBV6-1
TGTGCCAGCAGTGTAGGACAGGAGTCTCTCGGAGGTGAAAAACTGTTTTTT
CASSVGQESLGGEKLFF
>-|TRBJ1-5|TRBD1|TRBV9
TGTGCCAGCAGCACAGGGGGTTCTGGCAATCAGCCCCAGCATTTT
CASSTGGSGNQPQHF
>once|TRBJ2-3|TRBD2|TRBV29-1
TGCAGCGTCGGGGGGGGAGGGCTCACAGATACGCAGTATTTT
CSVGGGGLTDTQYF
>few|TRBJ1-4|TRBD1|TRBV5-8
TGTGCCAGCAGCTTAGGCCAGGGGGGTGAAAAACTGTTTTTT
CASSLGQGGEKLFF
>few|TRBJ2-7|-|TRBV2
TGTGCCAGCAGGGGGGACACGACCTACGAGCAGTACTTC
CASRGDTTYEQYF
>-|TRBJ2-5|TRBD2|TRBV9
TGTGCCAGCAGCGTATGGGCGGGGGGGCAAGAGACCCAGTACTTC
CASSVWAGGQETQYF
>few|TRBJ2-2|-|TRBV7-8
TGTGCCAGCAGCCTATTTATTTTACCAACAGCTACCTCGAACACCGGGGAGCTGTTTTTT
CASSLFILPTATSNTGELFF
>-|TRBJ2-5|TRBD1|TRBV18
TGTGCCAGCTCACCGAAGACAGGGGTACAAGAGACCCAGTACTTC
CASSPKTGVQETQYF
>-|TRBJ1-6|-|TRBV27
TGTGCCAGCAGTGGCGGGGCCGGGTGGGGTTTGGGAATCTATAATTCACCCCTCCACTTT
CASSGGAGWGLGIYNSPLHF
>few|TRBJ1-5|-|TRBV4-2
TGTGCCAGCAGCCCACGCGGAGGCAATCAGCCCCAGCATTTT
CASSPRGGNQPQHF
>-|TRBJ2-3|-|TRBV4-2
TGTGCCAGCAGCCAAGATCTGATGGTGGCCGGGTGGATGGATACGCAGTATTTT
CASSQDLMVAGWMDTQYF
>-|TRBJ1-6|-|TRBV5-1
TGCGCCAGCAGCTTGGACACCAATAATTCACCCCTCCACTTT
CASSLDTNNSPLHF
>-|TRBJ1-1|-|TRBV4-3
TGCGCCAGCAGCCAAGAATGGCAGGTGACTGAAGCTTTCTTT
CASSQEWQVTEAFF
>-|TRBJ2-7|-|TRBV9
TGTGCCAGCAGCGTAGATAGGGCTAGCTCTCGGGAGCAGTACTTC
CASSVDRASSREQYF
>-|TRBJ1-1|-|TRBV5-1
TGCGCCAGCAGCGGGGGGATTAACTCCAACACTGAAGCTTTCTTT
CASSGGINSNTEAFF
>-|TRBJ2-3|TRBD2|TRBV12-5
TGTGCTAGTGGCCCGGGCGGGGGGTCGCAGTATTTT
CASGPGGGSQYF
>-|TRBJ2-5|-|TRBV4-1
TGCGCCCCCTGGACCCAGTACTTC
CAPWTQYF
>-|TRBJ2-5|TRBD2|TRBV7-2
TGTGCCAGCAGCGAACGCGGACTAGCGGTGGAGACCCAGTACTTC
CASSERGLAVETQYF
>-|TRBJ1-1|TRBD1|TRBV18
TGTGCCAGCTCACCAAGTAATACAGGGGGGAACACTGAAGCTTTCTTT
CASSPSNTGGNTEAFF
>-|TRBJ1-2|-|TRBV6-5
TGTGCCAGCAGTTACTTGGACAGATATGGCTACACCTTC
CASSYLDRYGYTF
>-|TRBJ2-7|-|TRBV4-1
TGCGCCAGCAGCCCCTCTAGCGTTTACGGCTACGAGCAGTACTTC
CASSPSSVYGYEQYF
>-|TRBJ2-1|TRBD2|TRBV7-3
TGTGCCAGCAGCCCCGGACTAGTATTTGGCAATGAGCAGTTCTTC
CASSPGLVFGNEQFF
>-|TRBJ2-1|TRBD2|TRBV5-8
TGTGCCAGCACAAGGGGGCTAGCGGGGGGGCCGGCCTACAATGAGCAGTTCTTC
CASTRGLAGGPAYNEQFF
>-|TRBJ2-1|TRBD2|TRBV7-2
TGTGCCAGCAGCTATAGCACTAGCGGGAGTTCTAATGAGCAGTTCTTC
CASSYSTSGSSNEQFF
>-|TRBJ2-2|TRBD1|TRBV18
TGTGCCAGCTCACGTAGGACAGGGGAGGTCACCGGGGAGCTGTTTTTT
CASSRRTGEVTGELFF
>-|TRBJ2-2|TRBD1|TRBV5-6
TGTGCCAGCAGCTCCTGGACAGGGAAGAGGCGGACCGGGGAGCTGTTTTTT
CASSSWTGKRRTGELFF
>-|TRBJ1-1|-|TRBV18
TGTGCCAGCTCACCAGGCATCGCACAGGGTCACACTGAAGCTTTCTTT
CASSPGIAQGHTEAFF
>few|TRBJ1-2|TRBD1|TRBV30
TGTGCCTGGAGTCCGGACAGGGACTATGGCTACACCTTC
CAWSPDRDYGYTF
>-|TRBJ2-3|TRBD2|TRBV19
TGTGCCAGTACCCAACTGGGAGCGGGGGGCACAGATACGCAGTATTTT
CASTQLGAGGTDTQYF
>-|TRBJ2-1|-|TRBV30
TGTGCCTGGAGTGTACTGGCGGCAGATGAGCAGTTCTTC
CAWSVLAADEQFF
>once|TRBJ1-2|TRBD1|TRBV6-1
TGTGCCAGCAGTGAACCAGGGACAGGGGGGCTCTGGAATGGCTACACCTTC
CASSEPGTGGLWNGYTF
>-|TRBJ2-7|TRBD2|TRBV5-1
TGCGCCAGCAGCTCCAGACTAGCGGGAGGGGACGAGCAGTACTTC
CASSSRLAGGDEQYF